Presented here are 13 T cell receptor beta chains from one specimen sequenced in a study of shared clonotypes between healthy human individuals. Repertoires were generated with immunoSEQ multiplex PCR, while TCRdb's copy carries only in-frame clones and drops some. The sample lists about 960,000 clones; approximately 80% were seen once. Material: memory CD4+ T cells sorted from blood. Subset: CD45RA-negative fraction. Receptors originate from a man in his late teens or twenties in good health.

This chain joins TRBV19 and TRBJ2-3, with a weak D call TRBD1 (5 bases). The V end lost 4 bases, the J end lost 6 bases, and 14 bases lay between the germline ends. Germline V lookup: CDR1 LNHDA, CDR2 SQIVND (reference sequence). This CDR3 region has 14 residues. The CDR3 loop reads CASSTQGVIDTQYF. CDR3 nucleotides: TGTGCCAGTAGTACCCAGGGCGTAATCGATACGCAGTATTTT.

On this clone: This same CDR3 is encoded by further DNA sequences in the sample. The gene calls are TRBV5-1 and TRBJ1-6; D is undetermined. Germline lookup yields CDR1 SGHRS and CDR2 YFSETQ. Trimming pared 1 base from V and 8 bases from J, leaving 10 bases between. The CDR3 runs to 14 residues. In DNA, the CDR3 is TGCGCCAGCAGCTTGCCGCCTAAGGATTCACCCCTCCACTTT. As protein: CASSLPPKDSPLHF.

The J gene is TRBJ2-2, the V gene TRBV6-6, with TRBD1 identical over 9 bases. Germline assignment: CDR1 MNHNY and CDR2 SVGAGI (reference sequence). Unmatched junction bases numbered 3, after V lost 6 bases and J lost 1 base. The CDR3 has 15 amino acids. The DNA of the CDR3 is TGTGCCAGCAGCGGGACAGGGTGGAACACCGGGGAGCTGTTTTTT. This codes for CASSGTGWNTGELFF.

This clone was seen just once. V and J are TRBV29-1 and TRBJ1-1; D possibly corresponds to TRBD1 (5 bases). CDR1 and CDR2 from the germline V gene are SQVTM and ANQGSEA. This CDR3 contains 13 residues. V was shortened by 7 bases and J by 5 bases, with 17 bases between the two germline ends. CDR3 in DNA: TGCAGCGGCGGCACAAACGAGGGGACTGAAGCTTTCTTT. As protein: CSGGTNEGTEAFF.

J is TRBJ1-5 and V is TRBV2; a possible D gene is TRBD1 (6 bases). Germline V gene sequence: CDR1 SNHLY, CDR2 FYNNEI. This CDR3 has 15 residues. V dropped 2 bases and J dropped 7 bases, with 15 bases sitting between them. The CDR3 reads CASSELTGLRQPQHF. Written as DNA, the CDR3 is TGTGCCAGCAGTGAACTTACAGGGTTGAGGCAGCCCCAGCATTTT.

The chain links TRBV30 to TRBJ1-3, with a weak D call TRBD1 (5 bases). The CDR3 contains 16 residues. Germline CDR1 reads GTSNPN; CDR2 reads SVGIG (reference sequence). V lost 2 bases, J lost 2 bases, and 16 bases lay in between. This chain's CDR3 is CAWSLAGSRAGNTIYF. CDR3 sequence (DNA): TGTGCCTGGAGTCTCGCAGGGTCCAGGGCTGGAAACACCATATATTTT.

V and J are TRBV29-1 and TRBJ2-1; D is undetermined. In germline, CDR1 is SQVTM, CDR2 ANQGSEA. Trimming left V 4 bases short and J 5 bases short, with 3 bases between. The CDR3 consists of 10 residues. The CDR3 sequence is CSVGHNEQFF. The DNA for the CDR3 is TGCAGCGTTGGGCACAATGAGCAGTTCTTC.

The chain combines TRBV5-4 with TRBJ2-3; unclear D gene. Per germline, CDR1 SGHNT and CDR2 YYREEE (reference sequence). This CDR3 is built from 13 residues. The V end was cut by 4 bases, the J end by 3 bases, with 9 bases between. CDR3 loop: CASSRDPTDTQYF. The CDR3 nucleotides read TGTGCCAGCAGCCGAGATCCGACAGATACGCAGTATTTT.

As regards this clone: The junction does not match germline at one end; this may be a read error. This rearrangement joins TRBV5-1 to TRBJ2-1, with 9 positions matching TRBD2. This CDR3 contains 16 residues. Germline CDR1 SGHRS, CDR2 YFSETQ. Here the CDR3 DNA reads TGCGCCAGCAGGTCTAGCGGGACCTCTACAATGAATGTGCAGTTCTTC. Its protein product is CASRSSGTSTMNVQFF. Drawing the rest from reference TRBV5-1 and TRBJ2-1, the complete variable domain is KAGVTQTPRYLIKTRGQQVTLSCSPISGHRSVSWYQQTPGQGLQFLFEYFSETQRNKGNFPGRFSGRQFSNSRSEMNVSTLELGDSALYLCASRSSGTSTMNVQFFGPGTRLTVL.

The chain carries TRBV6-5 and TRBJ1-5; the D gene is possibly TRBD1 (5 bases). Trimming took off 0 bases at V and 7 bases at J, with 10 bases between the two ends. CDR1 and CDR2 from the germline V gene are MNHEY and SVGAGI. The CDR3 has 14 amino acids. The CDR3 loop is CASSYSGVGQPQHF. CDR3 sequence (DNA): TGTGCCAGCAGTTACTCAGGGGTGGGACAGCCCCAGCATTTT.

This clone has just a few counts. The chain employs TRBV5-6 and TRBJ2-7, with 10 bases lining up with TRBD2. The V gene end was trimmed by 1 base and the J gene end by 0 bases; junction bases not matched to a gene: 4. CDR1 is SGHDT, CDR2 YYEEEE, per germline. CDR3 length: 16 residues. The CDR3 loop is CASSLRTSGTSYEQYF. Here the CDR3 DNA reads TGTGCCAGCAGCTTGAGGACTAGCGGAACCTCCTACGAGCAGTACTTC.

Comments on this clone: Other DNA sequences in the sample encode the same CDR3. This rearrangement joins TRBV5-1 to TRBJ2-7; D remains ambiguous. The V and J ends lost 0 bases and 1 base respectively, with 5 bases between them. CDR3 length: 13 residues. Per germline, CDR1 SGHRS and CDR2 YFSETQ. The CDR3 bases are TGCGCCAGCAGCTTGGCACAGTCCTACGAGCAGTACTTC. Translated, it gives CASSLAQSYEQYF.

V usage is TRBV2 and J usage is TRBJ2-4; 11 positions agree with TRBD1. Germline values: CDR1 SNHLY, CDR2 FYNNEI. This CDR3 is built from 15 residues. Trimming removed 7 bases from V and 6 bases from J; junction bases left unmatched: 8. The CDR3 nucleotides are TGTGCCAGCACCCTGACCGGGACAGGGGGAAACATTCAGTACTTC. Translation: CASTLTGTGGNIQYF. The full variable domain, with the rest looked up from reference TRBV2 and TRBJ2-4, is EPEVTQTPSHQVTQMGQEVILRCVPISNHLYFYWYRQILGQKVEFLVSFYNNEISEKSEIFDDQFSVERPDGSNFTLKIRSTKLEDSAMYFCASTLTGTGGNIQYFGAGTRLSVL.